The clone carrying this TCR beta chain was seen a few times. The sample originates from a study of blood T cells in healthy people across ages. Germline V gene sequence: CDR1 DFQATT, CDR2 SNEGSKA (reference sequence). CDR3 length: 13 amino acids. J lost 2 bases, V lost 6 bases, and 6 bases had no gene match. Each of the donors had approximately 10 milliliters of peripheral blood drawn into EDTA-treated Vacutainer tubes. Next came a second PCR, run for about 7 to 12 cycles, which used a sample-barcoded 5' primer along with a J-beta primer mix. Via MiXCR, TCRdb re-called the 5' RACE reads, giving one row per CDR3 protein. The profile shows around 1,900,000 distinct CDR3 sequences, more than 35% of them singletons.

The genes are TRBV20-1 and TRBJ2-5, with TRBD1 identical over 7 bases. The source is a human donor in good health. Sequencing was done on a sample of blood. The chain's CDR3 is CSAPLGQQETQYF. CDR3 bases: TGCAGTGCCCCCCTGGGACAGCAAGAGACCCAGTACTTC.